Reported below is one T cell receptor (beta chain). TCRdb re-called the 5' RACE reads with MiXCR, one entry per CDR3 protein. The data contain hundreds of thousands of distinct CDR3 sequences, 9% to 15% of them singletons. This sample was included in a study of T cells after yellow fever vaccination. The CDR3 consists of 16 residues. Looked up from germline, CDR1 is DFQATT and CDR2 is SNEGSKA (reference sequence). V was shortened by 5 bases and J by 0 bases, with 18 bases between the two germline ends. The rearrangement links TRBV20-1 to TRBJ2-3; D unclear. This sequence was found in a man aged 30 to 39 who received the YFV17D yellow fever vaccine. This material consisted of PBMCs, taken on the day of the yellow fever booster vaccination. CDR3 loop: CSAPARAETSTDTQYF. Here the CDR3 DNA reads TGCAGTGCTCCAGCCCGGGCGGAAACTAGCACAGATACGCAGTATTTT.